These T cell receptor beta chains were read from a single sample in a study of T cells after posttransplantation cyclophosphamide. Data came from immunoSEQ multiplex PCR; TCRdb stores just in-frame clones and leaves some out. The table includes approximately 30,000 clones, 86% detected once. Input material: PBMCs. These receptors were collected from a man aged 45-65 years. The CDR3 runs from the conserved cysteine through the conserved F or W. D genes are given only for firm matches. Clone size appears in some rows only: once, few, many, or a class for an expanded clone.

-,-,TRBV11-2,TRBJ2-5,CASSFDYSGEETQYF,TGTGCCAGCAGCTTTGACTACTCGGGGGAAGAGACCCAGTACTTC
-,TRBD1,TRBV19,TRBJ1-5,CASSRSRQGGNQPQHF,TGTGCCAGTAGCCGGTCCAGGCAGGGGGGAAATCAGCCCCAGCATTTT
-,-,TRBV5-4,TRBJ1-3,CASSSGTSGNTIYF,TGTGCCAGCAGCTCCGGGACATCAGGAAACACCATATATTTT
-,-,TRBV18,TRBJ2-2,CASSLMTVNTGELFF,TGTGCCAGCTCCCTCATGACAGTGAACACCGGGGAGCTGTTTTTT
-,-,TRBV5-1,TRBJ2-5,CASSLGLAETQYF,TGCGCCAGCAGCTTGGGGCTAGCGGAGACCCAGTACTTC
-,-,TRBV19,TRBJ2-3,CASSMQGWRTDTQYF,TGTGCCAGTAGTATGCAGGGTTGGAGAACAGATACGCAGTATTTT
once,-,TRBV5-1,TRBJ2-3,CASSLGPFQGSTDTQYF,TGCGCCAGCAGCTTGGGCCCTTTTCAGGGAAGCACAGATACGCAGTATTTT
-,TRBD1,TRBV7-6,TRBJ2-6,CASSTYRGSGANVLTF,TGTGCCAGCAGCACCTACAGGGGATCGGGGGCCAACGTCCTGACTTTC
-,-,TRBV20-1,TRBJ1-1,CSAGRASKAFF,TGCAGTGCTGGCCGGGCTAGCAAGGCTTTCTTT
-,-,TRBV4-3,TRBJ1-2,CASSQATDRTFYGYTF,TGCGCCAGCAGCCAAGCCACGGACAGAACCTTTTATGGCTACACCTTC
-,-,TRBV20-1,TRBJ1-2,CSAKLFGGYTF,TGCAGTGCTAAGTTATTCGGTGGCTACACCTTC
-,TRBD1,TRBV4-3,TRBJ2-2,CASSQGTGVPTGELFF,TGCGCCAGCAGCCAAGGGACAGGTGTACCCACCGGGGAGCTGTTTTTT
-,TRBD1,TRBV5-1,TRBJ2-7,CASSLVDRGLYEQYF,TGCGCCAGCAGCTTGGTTGACAGGGGCCTCTACGAGCAGTACTTC
-,-,TRBV9,TRBJ2-3,CASSVSPSVDTQYF,TGTGCCAGCAGCGTATCCCCCAGTGTAGATACGCAGTATTTT
-,TRBD2,TRBV4-2,TRBJ2-1,CASSPGLAYNEQFF,TGTGCCAGCAGCCCGGGACTAGCTTACAATGAGCAGTTCTTC
-,-,TRBV11-2,TRBJ2-3,CASSLRGRGADTQYF,TGTGCCAGCAGCTTACGGGGCAGGGGTGCAGATACGCAGTATTTT
-,TRBD2,TRBV15,TRBJ2-3,CATSKAGAPHTQYF,TGTGCCACCAGCAAAGCGGGGGCCCCGCATACGCAGTATTTT
-,-,TRBV5-4,TRBJ2-7,CASSSNDKGEQYF,TGTGCCAGCAGCTCGAATGACAAAGGCGAGCAGTACTTC
-,-,TRBV28,TRBJ2-7,CASSLKISYEQYF,TGTGCCAGCAGTTTGAAGATTAGCTACGAGCAGTACTTC
-,TRBD1,TRBV7-3,TRBJ2-5,CASSSGTVETQYF,TGTGCCAGCAGCTCCGGGACAGTCGAGACCCAGTACTTC
few,-,TRBV9,TRBJ1-4,CASSPSGTNEKLFF,TGTGCCAGCAGCCCCAGTGGAACTAATGAAAAACTGTTTTTT
-,TRBD1,TRBV19,TRBJ1-5,CASKFRGAQSNQPQHF,TGTGCCAGCAAATTCAGGGGGGCGCAGAGCAATCAGCCCCAGCATTTT
-,-,TRBV4-1,TRBJ1-1,CASSPSSGMNTEAFF,TGCGCCAGCAGCCCATCGTCAGGGATGAACACTGAAGCTTTCTTT
-,-,TRBV19,TRBJ1-3,CASSYMSSGNTIYF,TGTGCCAGTAGTTATATGAGCTCTGGAAACACCATATATTTT
-,-,TRBV6-1,TRBJ2-1,CASSAPGKSSYNEQFF,TGTGCCAGCAGTGCACCCGGGAAGAGCTCCTACAATGAGCAGTTCTTC
-,TRBD1,TRBV5-1,TRBJ2-3,CASRITGTGTSGTDTQYF,TGCGCCAGCAGAATCACCGGGACAGGGACGTCGGGCACAGATACGCAGTATTTT
few,TRBD2,TRBV18,TRBJ2-5,CASSQGLAGETQYF,TGTGCCAGCTCTCAAGGGCTAGCGGGGGAGACCCAGTACTTC
-,TRBD2,TRBV2,TRBJ2-3,CASSGLAGGTDTQYF,TGTGCCAGCAGTGGACTAGCGGGGGGGACAGATACGCAGTATTTT
-,TRBD1,TRBV29-1,TRBJ1-2,CSVYRGSNYGYTF,TGCAGCGTTTACAGGGGGTCTAACTATGGCTACACCTTC
-,-,TRBV14,TRBJ1-5,CASSHTLGTGSNQPQHF,TGTGCCAGCAGTCATACTTTGGGAACAGGGAGCAATCAGCCCCAGCATTTT
-,-,TRBV4-2,TRBJ2-7,CASSQDAGLILYEQYF,TGTGCCAGCAGCCAAGATGCGGGACTGATTCTCTACGAGCAGTACTTC
-,TRBD2,TRBV5-1,TRBJ2-1,CASSPLAGNEQFF,TGCGCCAGCAGCCCGCTAGCGGGCAATGAGCAGTTCTTC
once,-,TRBV30,TRBJ2-7,CAWSSDTMSSYEQYF,TGTGCCTGGAGTTCAGACACCATGAGCTCCTACGAGCAGTACTTC
once,-,TRBV7-9,TRBJ2-5,CASSLVSSWETQYF,TGTGCCAGCAGCTTAGTTTCTAGCTGGGAGACCCAGTACTTC
-,-,TRBV19,TRBJ1-2,CASSQGGGYTF,TGTGCCAGTAGCCAGGGCGGTGGCTACACCTTC
-,-,TRBV27,TRBJ2-1,CASSLSPTRSYNEQFF,TGTGCCAGCAGTTTATCACCTACCCGTTCCTACAATGAGCAGTTCTTC
-,TRBD2,TRBV4-2,TRBJ2-3,CASSQGASGDTDTQYF,TGTGCCAGCAGCCAAGGGGCTAGCGGAGACACAGATACGCAGTATTTT
-,-,TRBV30,TRBJ1-6,CAWSVGAPRQSPLHF,TGTGCCTGGAGTGTGGGGGCCCCGCGGCAATCACCCCTCCACTTT
once,-,TRBV5-4,TRBJ2-7,CASSGAGTNYEQYF,TGTGCCAGCAGCGGTGCCGGGACAAACTACGAGCAGTACTTC
-,TRBD2,TRBV11-3,TRBJ2-2,CASSRTSGRLTGELFF,TGTGCCAGCAGTCGGACTAGCGGGAGACTTACCGGGGAGCTGTTTTTT
-,-,TRBV19,TRBJ2-1,CASSTYSHNEQFF,TGTGCCAGTAGTACCTACAGCCACAATGAGCAGTTCTTC
-,-,TRBV28,TRBJ1-1,CASSLSGYTEAFF,TGTGCCAGCAGCCTTTCAGGATACACTGAAGCTTTCTTT
-,-,TRBV19,TRBJ1-1,CASSIGRTTNTEAFF,TGTGCCAGTAGTATAGGCCGGACAACTAACACTGAAGCTTTCTTT
-,-,TRBV12-5,TRBJ1-2,CASGLWAYGYTF,TGTGCTAGTGGTTTGTGGGCCTATGGCTACACCTTC
-,TRBD1,TRBV19,TRBJ1-2,CATSSTGWNYGYTF,TGTGCCACAAGCTCGACAGGGTGGAACTATGGCTACACCTTC
once,-,TRBV19,TRBJ1-5,CASSMPGESQPQHF,TGTGCCAGTAGTATGCCCGGGGAATCTCAGCCCCAGCATTTT
-,TRBD2,TRBV19,TRBJ2-5,CASSAPGLAVGETQYF,TGTGCCAGTAGTGCACCGGGACTAGCAGTCGGGGAGACCCAGTACTTC
-,-,TRBV6-1,TRBJ2-7,CASSQGRSYEQYF,TGTGCCAGCAGCCAGGGGCGGTCCTACGAGCAGTACTTC
few,TRBD2,TRBV4-1,TRBJ2-7,CASSSTSGDYEQYF,TGCGCCAGCAGCTCGACTAGCGGGGACTACGAGCAGTACTTC
-,-,TRBV9,TRBJ1-3,CASTGNGNTIYF,TGTGCCAGCACAGGGAATGGAAACACCATATATTTT
-,TRBD1,TRBV5-1,TRBJ2-1,CASSLGQGDYGEQFF,TGCGCCAGCAGCTTGGGCCAGGGGGATTACGGTGAGCAGTTCTTC
once,TRBD1,TRBV5-8,TRBJ1-5,CASSLDRGQPQHF,TGTGCCAGCAGCTTAGACAGGGGTCAGCCCCAGCATTTT
-,-,TRBV11-3,TRBJ2-1,CASSLGRRNNEQFF,TGTGCCAGCAGCTTGGGGAGGCGTAACAATGAGCAGTTCTTC